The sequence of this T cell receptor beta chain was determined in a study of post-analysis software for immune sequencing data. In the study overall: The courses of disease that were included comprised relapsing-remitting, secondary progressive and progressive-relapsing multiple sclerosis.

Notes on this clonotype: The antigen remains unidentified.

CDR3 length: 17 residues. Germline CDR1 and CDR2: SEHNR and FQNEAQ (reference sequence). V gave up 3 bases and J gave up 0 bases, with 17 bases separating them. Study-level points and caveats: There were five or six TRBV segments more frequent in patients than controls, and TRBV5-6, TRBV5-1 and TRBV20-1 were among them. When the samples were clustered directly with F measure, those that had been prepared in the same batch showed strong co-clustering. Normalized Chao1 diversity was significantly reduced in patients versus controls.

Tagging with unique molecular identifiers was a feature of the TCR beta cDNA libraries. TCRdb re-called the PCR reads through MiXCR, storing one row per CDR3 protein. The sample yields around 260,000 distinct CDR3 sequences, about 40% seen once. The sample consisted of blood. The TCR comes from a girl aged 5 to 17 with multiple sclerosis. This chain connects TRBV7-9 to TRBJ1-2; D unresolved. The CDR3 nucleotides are TGTGCCAGCAGCTTGGGATCACGGACGGCTACTAACTATGGCTACACCTTC. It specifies CASSLGSRTATNYGYTF.